This TCR beta chain was sequenced in a study of cytomegalovirus exposure and HLA in healthy donors. Profiled with immunoSEQ multiplex PCR; TCRdb holds only in-frame clones, not every one. The top ten clones hold approximately 4% of a sample with 90,000 to 110,000 clones, about 88% of them seen once. The V gene lost 0 bases and the J gene lost 10 bases, with 11 bases spanning the gap. CDR1 and CDR2 from the germline V gene are SGHRS and YFSETQ. CDR3 length: 13 residues. Study-level points and caveats: Reported results showed that the classifier diagnosed cytomegalovirus status with high specificity and sensitivity. The authors confirmed in vitro that a few CMV-associated chains were specific for CMV antigens. The study labeled 170 or so TCR beta chains cytomegalovirus-associated. The finding came from a later analysis; first-cohort TCR clusters tended to co-occur in the roughly 120 validation repertoires.

The table lists this clone with a few counts. What it binds is not known. The chain joins TRBV5-1 to TRBJ2-1, with unresolved D. Input material: PBMCs. This receptor was obtained from a woman younger than 30 in good health and CMV-seropositive. The CDR3 region is CASSLGVPTEQFF. In DNA form, the CDR3 reads TGCGCCAGCAGCTTGGGAGTTCCTACCGAGCAGTTCTTC.